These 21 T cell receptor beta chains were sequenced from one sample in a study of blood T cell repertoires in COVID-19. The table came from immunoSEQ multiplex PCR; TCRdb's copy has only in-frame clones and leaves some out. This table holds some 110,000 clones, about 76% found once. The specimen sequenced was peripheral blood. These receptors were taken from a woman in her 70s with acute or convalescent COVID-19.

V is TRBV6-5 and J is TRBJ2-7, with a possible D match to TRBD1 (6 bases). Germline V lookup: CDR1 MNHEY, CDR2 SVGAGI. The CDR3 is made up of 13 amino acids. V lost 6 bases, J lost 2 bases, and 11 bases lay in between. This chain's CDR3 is CASRPRGAYEQYF. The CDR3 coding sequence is TGTGCCAGCAGGCCCAGGGGAGCCTACGAGCAGTACTTC.

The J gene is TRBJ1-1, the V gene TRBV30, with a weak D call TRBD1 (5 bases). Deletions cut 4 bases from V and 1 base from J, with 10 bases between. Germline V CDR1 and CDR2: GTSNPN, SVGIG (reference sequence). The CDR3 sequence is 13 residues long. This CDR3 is CAWNLRENTEAFF. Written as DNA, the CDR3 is TGTGCCTGGAACCTCAGGGAGAACACTGAAGCTTTCTTT.

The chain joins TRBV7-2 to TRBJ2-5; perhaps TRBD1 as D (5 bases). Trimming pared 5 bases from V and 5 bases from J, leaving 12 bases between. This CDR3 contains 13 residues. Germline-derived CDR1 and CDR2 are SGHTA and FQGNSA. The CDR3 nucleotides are TGTGCCAGCAGCCTAGGGGCAGGGGAGACCCAGTACTTC. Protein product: CASSLGAGETQYF.

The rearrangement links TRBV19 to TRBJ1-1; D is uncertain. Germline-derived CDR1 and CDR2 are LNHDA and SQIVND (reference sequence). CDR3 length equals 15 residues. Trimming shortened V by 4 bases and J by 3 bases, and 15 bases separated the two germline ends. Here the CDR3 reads CASSKNSRGDTEAFF. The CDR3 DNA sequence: TGTGCCAGTAGTAAGAACTCGAGAGGAGACACTGAAGCTTTCTTT.

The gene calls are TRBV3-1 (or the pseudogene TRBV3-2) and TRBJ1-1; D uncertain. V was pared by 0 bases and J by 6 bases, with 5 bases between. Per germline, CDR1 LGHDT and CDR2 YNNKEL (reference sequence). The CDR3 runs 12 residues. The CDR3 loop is CASSQDLAEAFF. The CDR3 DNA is TGTGCCAGCAGCCAAGATCTCGCTGAAGCTTTCTTT.

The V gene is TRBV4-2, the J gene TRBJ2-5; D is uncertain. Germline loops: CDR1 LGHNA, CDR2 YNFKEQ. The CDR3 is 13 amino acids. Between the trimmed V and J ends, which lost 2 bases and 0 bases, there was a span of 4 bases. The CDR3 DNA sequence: TGTGCCAGCAGCCAACAGGACCAAGAGACCCAGTACTTC. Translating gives CASSQQDQETQYF.

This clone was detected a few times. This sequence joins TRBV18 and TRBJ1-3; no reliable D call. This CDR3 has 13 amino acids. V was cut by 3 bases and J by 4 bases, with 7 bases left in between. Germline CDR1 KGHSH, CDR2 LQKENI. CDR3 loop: CASSPETGNTIYF. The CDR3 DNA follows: TGTGCCAGCTCACCGGAGACCGGAAACACCATATATTTT.

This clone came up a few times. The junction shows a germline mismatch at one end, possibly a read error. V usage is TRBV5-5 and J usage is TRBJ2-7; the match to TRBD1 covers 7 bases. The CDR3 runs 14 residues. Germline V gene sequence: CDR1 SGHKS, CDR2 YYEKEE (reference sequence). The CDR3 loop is CASRLQTGFVEQYF. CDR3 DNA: TGTGCCAGCCGCTTACAGACAGGGTTTGTCGAGCAGTACTTC.

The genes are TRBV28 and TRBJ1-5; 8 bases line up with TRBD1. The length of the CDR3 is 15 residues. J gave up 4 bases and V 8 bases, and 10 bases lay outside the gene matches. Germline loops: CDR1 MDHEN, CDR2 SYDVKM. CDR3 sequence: CASAGLQGVNQPQHF. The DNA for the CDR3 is TGTGCCAGCGCCGGTTTACAGGGGGTTAATCAGCCCCAGCATTTT.

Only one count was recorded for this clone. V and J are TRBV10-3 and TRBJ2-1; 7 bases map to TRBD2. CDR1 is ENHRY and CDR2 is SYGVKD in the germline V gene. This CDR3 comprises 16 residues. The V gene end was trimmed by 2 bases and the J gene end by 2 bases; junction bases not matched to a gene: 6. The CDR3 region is CAISEPGTIAYNEQFF. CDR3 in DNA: TGTGCCATCAGTGAGCCGGGGACTATCGCCTACAATGAGCAGTTCTTC.

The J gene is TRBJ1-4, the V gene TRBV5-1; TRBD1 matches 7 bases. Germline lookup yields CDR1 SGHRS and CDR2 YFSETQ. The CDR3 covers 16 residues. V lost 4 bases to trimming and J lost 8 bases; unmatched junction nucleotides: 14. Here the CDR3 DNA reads TGCGCCAGCAGCCCGGGAACCGGGACAGCCTTAGAAAAACTGTTTTTT. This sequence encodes CASSPGTGTALEKLFF.

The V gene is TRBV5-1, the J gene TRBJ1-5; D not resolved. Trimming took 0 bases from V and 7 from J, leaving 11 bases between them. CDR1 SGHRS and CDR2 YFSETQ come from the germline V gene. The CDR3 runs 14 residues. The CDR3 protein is CASSLGSGSQPQHF. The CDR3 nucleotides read TGCGCCAGCAGCTTGGGTTCGGGAAGCCAGCCCCAGCATTTT.

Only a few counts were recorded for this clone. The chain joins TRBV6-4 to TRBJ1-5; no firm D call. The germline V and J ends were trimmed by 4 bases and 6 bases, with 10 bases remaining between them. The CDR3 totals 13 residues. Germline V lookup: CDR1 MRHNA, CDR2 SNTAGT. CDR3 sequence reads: CASSAGFGQPQHF. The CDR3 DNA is TGTGCCAGCAGTGCGGGGTTTGGTCAGCCCCAGCATTTT.

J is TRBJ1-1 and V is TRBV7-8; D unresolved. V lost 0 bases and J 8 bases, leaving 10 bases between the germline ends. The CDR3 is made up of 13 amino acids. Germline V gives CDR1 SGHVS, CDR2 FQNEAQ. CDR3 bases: TGTGCCAGCAGCTTAGCGCAAGCAAAAGAAGCTTTCTTT. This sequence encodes CASSLAQAKEAFF.

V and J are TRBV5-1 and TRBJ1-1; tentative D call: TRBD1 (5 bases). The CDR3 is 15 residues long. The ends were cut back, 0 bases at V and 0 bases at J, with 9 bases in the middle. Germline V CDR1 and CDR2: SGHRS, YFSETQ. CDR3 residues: CASSLAGGLNTEAFF. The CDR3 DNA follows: TGCGCCAGCAGCTTGGCGGGGGGACTGAACACTGAAGCTTTCTTT.

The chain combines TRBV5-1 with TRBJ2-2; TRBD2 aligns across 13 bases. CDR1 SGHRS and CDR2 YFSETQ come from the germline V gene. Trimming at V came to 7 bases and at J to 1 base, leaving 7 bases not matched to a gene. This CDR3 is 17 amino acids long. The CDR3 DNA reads TGCGCCAGCTTTAGGACTAGCGGGGGATTGAACACCGGGGAGCTGTTTTTT. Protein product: CASFRTSGGLNTGELFF.

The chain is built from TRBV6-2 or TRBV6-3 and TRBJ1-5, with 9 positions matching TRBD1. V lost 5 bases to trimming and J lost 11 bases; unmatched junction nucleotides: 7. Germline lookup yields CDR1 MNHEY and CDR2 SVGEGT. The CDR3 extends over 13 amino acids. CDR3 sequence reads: CASSLDRGITQHF. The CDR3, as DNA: TGTGCCAGCAGTCTCGACAGGGGGATTACCCAGCATTTT.

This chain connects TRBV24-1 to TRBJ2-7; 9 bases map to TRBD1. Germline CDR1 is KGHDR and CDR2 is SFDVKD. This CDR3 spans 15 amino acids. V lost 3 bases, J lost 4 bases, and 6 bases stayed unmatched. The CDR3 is CATSDPGQGKYEQYF. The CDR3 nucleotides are TGTGCCACCAGTGATCCCGGACAGGGGAAGTACGAGCAGTACTTC.

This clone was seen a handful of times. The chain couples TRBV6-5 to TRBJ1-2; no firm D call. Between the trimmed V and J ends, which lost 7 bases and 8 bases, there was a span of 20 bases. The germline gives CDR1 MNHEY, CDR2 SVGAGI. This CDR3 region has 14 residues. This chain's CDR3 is CASTDSRGFMGYTF. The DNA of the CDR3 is TGTGCCAGCACCGATTCCAGAGGATTTATGGGCTACACCTTC.

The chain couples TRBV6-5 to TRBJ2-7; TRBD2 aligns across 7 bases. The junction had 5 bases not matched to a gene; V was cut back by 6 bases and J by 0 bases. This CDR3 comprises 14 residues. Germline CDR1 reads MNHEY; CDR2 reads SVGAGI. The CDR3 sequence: CASSYGGISYEQYF. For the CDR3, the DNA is TGTGCCAGCAGCTACGGGGGGATCTCCTACGAGCAGTACTTC.

The CDR3 here is CASRAAGGQETQYF. DNA of the CDR3: TGTGCCAGCAGAGCGGCGGGCGGCCAAGAGACCCAGTACTTC. The gene calls are TRBV7-9 and TRBJ2-5; tentatively, D is TRBD2 (5 bases). Germline V CDR1 and CDR2: SEHNR, FQNEAQ (reference sequence). The V and J ends lost 6 bases and 1 base respectively, with 12 bases between them. The CDR3 sequence is 14 residues long.